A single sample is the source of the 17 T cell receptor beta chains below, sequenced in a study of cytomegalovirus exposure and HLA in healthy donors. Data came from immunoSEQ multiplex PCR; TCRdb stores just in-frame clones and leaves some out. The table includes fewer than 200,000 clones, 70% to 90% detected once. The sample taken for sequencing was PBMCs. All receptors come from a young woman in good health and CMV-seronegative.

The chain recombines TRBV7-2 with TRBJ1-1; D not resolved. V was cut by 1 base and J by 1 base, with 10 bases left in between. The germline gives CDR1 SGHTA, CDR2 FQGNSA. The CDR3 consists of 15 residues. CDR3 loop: CASSLESTRNTEAFF. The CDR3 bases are TGTGCCAGCAGCTTAGAGAGTACGCGGAACACTGAAGCTTTCTTT.

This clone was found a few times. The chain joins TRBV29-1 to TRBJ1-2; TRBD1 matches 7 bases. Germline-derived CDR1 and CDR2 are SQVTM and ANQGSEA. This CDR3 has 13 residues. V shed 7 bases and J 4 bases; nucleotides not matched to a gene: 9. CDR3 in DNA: TGCAGCGATACGGGACAGCCCTTCTATGGCTACACCTTC. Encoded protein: CSDTGQPFYGYTF.

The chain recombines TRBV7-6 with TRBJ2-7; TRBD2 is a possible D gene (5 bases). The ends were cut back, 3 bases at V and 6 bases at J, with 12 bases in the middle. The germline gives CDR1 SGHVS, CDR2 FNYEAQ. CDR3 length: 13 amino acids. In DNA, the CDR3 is TGTGCCAGCAGCTTCAGGCCAGGAGGCGAGCAGTACTTC. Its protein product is CASSFRPGGEQYF.

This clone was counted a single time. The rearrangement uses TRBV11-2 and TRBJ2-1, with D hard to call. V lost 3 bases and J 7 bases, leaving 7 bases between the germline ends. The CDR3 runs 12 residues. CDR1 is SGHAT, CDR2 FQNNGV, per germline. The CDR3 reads CASSFSWNEQFF. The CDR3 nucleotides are TGTGCCAGCAGCTTTAGCTGGAATGAGCAGTTCTTC.

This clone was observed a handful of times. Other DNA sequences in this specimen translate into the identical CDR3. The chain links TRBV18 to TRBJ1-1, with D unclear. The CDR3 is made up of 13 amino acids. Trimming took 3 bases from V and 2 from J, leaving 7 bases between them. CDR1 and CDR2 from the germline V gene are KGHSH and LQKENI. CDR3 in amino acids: CASSPGLNTEAFF. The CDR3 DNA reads TGTGCCAGCTCACCGGGCCTTAACACTGAAGCTTTCTTT. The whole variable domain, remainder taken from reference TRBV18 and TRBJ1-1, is NAGVMQNPRHLVRRRGQEARLRCSPMKGHSHVYWYRQLPEEGLKFMVYLQKENIIDESGMPKERFSAEFPKEGPSILRIQQVVRGDSAAYFCASSPGLNTEAFFGQGTRLTVV.

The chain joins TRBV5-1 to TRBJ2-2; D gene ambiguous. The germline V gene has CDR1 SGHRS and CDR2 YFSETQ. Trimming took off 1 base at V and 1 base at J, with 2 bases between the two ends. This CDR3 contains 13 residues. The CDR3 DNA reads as TGCGCCAGCAGCTTGCAGAACACCGGGGAGCTGTTTTTT. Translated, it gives CASSLQNTGELFF.

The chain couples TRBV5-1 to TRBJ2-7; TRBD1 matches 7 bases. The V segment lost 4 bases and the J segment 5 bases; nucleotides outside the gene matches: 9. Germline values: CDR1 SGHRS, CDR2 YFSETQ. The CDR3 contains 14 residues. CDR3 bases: TGCGCCAGCAGCCTGGGACAGTTAAGGGACGAGCAGTACTTC. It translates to CASSLGQLRDEQYF.

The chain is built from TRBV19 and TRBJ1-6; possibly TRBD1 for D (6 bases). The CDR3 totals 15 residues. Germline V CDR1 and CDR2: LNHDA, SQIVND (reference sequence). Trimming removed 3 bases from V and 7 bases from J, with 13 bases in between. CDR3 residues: CASSMRGGRNSPLHF. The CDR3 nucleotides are TGTGCCAGTAGTATGAGAGGGGGACGGAATTCACCCCTCCACTTT.

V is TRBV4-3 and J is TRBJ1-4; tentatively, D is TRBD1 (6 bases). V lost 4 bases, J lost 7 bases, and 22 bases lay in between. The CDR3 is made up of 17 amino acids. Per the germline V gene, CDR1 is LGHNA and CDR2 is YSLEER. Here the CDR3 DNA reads TGCGCCAGCAGCCCATCAGGGGTTCCCGATCTCGTTGAAAAACTGTTTTTT. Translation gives CASSPSGVPDLVEKLFF.

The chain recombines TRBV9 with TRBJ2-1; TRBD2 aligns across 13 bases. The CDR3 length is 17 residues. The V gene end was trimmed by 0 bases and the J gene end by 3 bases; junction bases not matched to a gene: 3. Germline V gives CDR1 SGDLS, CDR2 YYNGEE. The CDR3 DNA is TGTGCCAGCAGCGTAGGACTAGCGGGAGGTTACTACAATGAGCAGTTCTTC. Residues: CASSVGLAGGYYNEQFF. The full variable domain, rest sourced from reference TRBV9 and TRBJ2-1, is DSGVTQTPKHLITATGQRVTLRCSPRSGDLSVYWYQQSLDQGLQFLIQYYNGEERAKGNILERFSAQQFPDLHSELNLSSLELGDSALYFCASSVGLAGGYYNEQFFGPGTRLTVL.

This CDR3 reads CASSIERVGEQYF. CDR3 DNA: TGTGCCAGCAGTATAGAGAGGGTCGGCGAGCAGTACTTC. The chain recombines TRBV6-5 with TRBJ2-7; D possibly corresponds to TRBD2 (5 bases). Germline-derived CDR1 and CDR2 are MNHEY and SVGAGI. The CDR3 has 13 amino acids. V was shortened by 5 bases and J by 6 bases, with 14 bases between the two germline ends.

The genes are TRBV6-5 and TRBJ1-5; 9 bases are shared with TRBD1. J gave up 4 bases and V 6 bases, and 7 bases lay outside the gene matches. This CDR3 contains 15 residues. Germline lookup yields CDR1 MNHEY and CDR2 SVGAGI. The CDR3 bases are TGTGCCAGCAGCCCTCTCGGGACAGGGAATCAGCCCCAGCATTTT. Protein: CASSPLGTGNQPQHF.

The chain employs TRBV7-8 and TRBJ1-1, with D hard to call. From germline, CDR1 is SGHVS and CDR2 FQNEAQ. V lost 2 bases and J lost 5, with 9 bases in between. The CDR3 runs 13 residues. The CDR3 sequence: CASSLQAGTEAFF. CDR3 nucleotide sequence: TGTGCCAGCAGCTTACAGGCGGGGACTGAAGCTTTCTTT. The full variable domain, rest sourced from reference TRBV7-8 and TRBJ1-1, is GAGVSQSPRYKVAKRGQDVALRCDPISGHVSLFWYQQALGQGPEFLTYFQNEAQLDKSGLPSDRFFAERPEGSVSTLKIQRTQQEDSAVYLCASSLQAGTEAFFGQGTRLTVV.

This CDR3 reads CASSARASGVGTGELFF. The CDR3 DNA follows: TGTGCCAGCAGTGCCCGGGCTAGCGGGGTGGGAACCGGGGAGCTGTTTTTT. The chain couples TRBV6-4 to TRBJ2-2; 9 positions agree with TRBD2. V was pared by 4 bases and J by 5 bases, with 11 bases of the junction left unmatched. The germline CDR1 and CDR2 sequences are MRHNA and SNTAGT. This CDR3 is built from 17 residues.

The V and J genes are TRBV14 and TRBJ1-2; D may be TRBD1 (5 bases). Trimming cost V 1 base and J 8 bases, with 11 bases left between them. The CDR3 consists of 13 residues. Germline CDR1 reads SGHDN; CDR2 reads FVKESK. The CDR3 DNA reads TGTGCCAGCAGCCAAGGAATTCGGGGGGGCTACACCTTC. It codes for CASSQGIRGGYTF.

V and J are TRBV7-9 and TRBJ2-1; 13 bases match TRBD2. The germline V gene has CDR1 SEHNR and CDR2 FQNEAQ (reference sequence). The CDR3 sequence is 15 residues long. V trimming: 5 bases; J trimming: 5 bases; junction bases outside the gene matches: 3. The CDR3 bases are TGTGCCAGCAGCCCTGGACTAGCGGGGGACAATGAGCAGTTCTTC. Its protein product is CASSPGLAGDNEQFF.

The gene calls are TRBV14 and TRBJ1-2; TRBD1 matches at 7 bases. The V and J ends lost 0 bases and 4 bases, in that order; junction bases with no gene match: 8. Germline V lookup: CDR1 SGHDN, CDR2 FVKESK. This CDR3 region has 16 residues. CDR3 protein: CASSQDGRGRGYGYTF. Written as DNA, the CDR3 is TGTGCCAGCAGCCAAGACGGCAGGGGGAGAGGCTATGGCTACACCTTC.